The rows below give T cell receptor beta chains drawn from one sample of a study of blood T cell repertoires in COVID-19. Only in-frame clones appear in the TCRdb table, and some are missing; sequencing was by immunoSEQ multiplex PCR. The table shows about 40,000 clones, with over 70% occurring only once. Sample: peripheral blood. The receptors stem from a man aged 80 or over with active or convalescent COVID-19. Both conserved end residues are part of each CDR3. Each record gives: clone size, J gene, D gene, V gene, CDR3 protein, CDR3 DNA. The D gene is left open where the match is weak. Some rows mark clone size as missing; the rest say once, few, many or name a class of expanded clone.

NA	TRBJ2-2	NA	TRBV5-1	CASSLVGGSNTGELFF	TGCGCTAGCAGCTTGGTGGGGGGATCGAACACCGGGGAGCTGTTTTTT
NA	TRBJ2-7	NA	TRBV18	CASSPDSTYEQYF	TGTGCCAGCTCACCAGACAGCACCTACGAGCAGTACTTC
NA	TRBJ2-2	TRBD1	TRBV14	CASSHFPGQGVAGELFF	TGTGCCAGCAGCCATTTCCCGGGACAGGGGGTCGCCGGGGAGCTGTTTTTT
NA	TRBJ2-7	NA	TRBV7-6	CASRWTSGDYSYEQYF	TGTGCCAGCAGGTGGACTTCAGGGGATTACTCCTACGAGCAGTACTTC
NA	TRBJ2-5	TRBD2	TRBV2	CASSDFLAGGVDF	TGTGCCAGCAGTGACTTTCTAGCGGGCGGGGTCGACTTC
few	TRBJ1-1	TRBD1	TRBV20-1	CSASQPTGVNTEAFF	TGCAGTGCTAGTCAACCGACAGGGGTGAACACTGAAGCTTTCTTT
NA	TRBJ2-2	NA	TRBV6-5	CASKKGATGELFF	TGTGCCAGCAAAAAAGGGGCCACCGGGGAGCTGTTTTTT
NA	TRBJ2-1	NA	TRBV9	CASSVDASHKEQFF	TGTGCCAGCAGCGTAGATGCTAGCCATAAAGAGCAGTTCTTC
NA	TRBJ2-7	TRBD1	TRBV6-5	CASSSVRDRYEQYF	TGTGCCAGCAGTTCCGTCCGGGACAGATACGAGCAGTACTTC
few	TRBJ1-1	NA	TRBV23-1	CASSFRENTEAFF	TGCGCCAGCAGTTTCAGGGAGAACACTGAAGCTTTCTTT
once	TRBJ2-7	TRBD1	TRBV28	CASSFQTGGVSVQYF	TGTGCCAGCAGTTTCCAGACAGGGGGTGTTTCTGTGCAGTACTTC